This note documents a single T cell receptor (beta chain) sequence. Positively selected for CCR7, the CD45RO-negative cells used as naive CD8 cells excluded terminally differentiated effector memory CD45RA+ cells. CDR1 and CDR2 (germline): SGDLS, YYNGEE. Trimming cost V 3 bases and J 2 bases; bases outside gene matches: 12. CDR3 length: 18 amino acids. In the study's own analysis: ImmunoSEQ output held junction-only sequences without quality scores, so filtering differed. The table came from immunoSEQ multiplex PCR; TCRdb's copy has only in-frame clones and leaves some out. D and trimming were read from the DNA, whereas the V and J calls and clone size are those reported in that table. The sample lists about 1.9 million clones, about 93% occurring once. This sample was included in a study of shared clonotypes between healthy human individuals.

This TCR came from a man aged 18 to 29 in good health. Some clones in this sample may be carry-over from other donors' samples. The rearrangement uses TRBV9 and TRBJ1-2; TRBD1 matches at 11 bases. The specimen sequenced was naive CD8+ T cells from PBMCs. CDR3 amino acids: CASSGAGQGAWPNYGYTF. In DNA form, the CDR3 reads TGTGCCAGCAGCGGGGCTGGACAGGGGGCATGGCCAAACTATGGCTACACCTTC.